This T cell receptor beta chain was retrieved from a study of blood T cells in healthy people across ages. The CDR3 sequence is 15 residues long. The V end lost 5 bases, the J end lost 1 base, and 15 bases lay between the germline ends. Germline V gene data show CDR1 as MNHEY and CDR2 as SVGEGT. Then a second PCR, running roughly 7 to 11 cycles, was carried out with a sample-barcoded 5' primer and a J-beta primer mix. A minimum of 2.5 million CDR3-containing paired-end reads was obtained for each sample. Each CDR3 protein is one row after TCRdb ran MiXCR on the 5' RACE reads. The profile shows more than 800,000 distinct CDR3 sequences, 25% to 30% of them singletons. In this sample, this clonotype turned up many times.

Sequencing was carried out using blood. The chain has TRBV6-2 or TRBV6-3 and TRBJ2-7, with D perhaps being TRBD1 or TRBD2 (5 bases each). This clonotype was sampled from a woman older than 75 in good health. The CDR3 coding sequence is TGTGCCAGCAGTGGAAAGGGGACCGAATCCTACGAGCAGTACTTC. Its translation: CASSGKGTESYEQYF.